The 25 T cell receptor beta chains given below trace back to one sample, sequenced in a study of shared clonotypes between healthy human individuals. Method: immunoSEQ multiplex PCR; TCRdb's copy keeps in-frame clones and lacks some. The repertoire consists of roughly 1.4 million clones, with approximately 98.5% occurring once and the leading ten covering roughly 0.36%. The sample taken for sequencing was naive CD4+ T cells sorted from blood. Documented subset: CD45RA+ positively selected. All receptors come from a man between 25 and 39 years old in good health.

This clone has just one count. The rearrangement links TRBV9 to TRBJ2-1, with D perhaps given as TRBD1 or TRBD2 (5 bases each). Germline assignment: CDR1 SGDLS and CDR2 YYNGEE. This CDR3 has 16 residues. V lost 0 bases and J 9 bases, leaving 19 bases between the germline ends. The CDR3 sequence: CASSVGSSGRGSEQFF. DNA of the CDR3: TGTGCCAGCAGCGTAGGGTCCAGCGGAAGGGGCAGTGAGCAGTTCTTC.

In its sample, this clone was seen once. V usage is TRBV5-6 and J usage is TRBJ2-4; 7 bases map to TRBD2. Looked up from germline, CDR1 is SGHDT and CDR2 is YYEEEE. Unmatched junction bases numbered 9, after V lost 3 bases and J lost 3 bases. This CDR3 has 16 residues. The CDR3 is CASSWRAGVGKNIQYF. The CDR3 DNA follows: TGTGCCAGCAGCTGGAGGGCGGGAGTGGGCAAAAACATTCAGTACTTC. Supplemented by reference TRBV5-6 and TRBJ2-4, the full variable domain reads DAGVTQSPTHLIKTRGQQVTLRCSPKSGHDTVSWYQQALGQGPQFIFQYYEEEERQRGNFPDRFSGHQFPNYSSELNVNALLLGDSALYLCASSWRAGVGKNIQYFGAGTRLSVL.

This chain links TRBV5-5 with TRBJ2-3, with D possibly TRBD1 on 6 matching bases. Germline V gene lookup returns CDR1 SGHKS and CDR2 YYEKEE (reference sequence). This CDR3 region has 15 residues. V was trimmed by 3 bases and J by 0 bases, leaving 11 bases between them. The CDR3 reads CASSWGPTSTDTQYF. CDR3 sequence (DNA): TGTGCCAGCAGCTGGGGGCCAACGAGCACAGATACGCAGTATTTT.

The V call is TRBV19, the J call TRBJ2-7; 8 positions agree with TRBD1. The length of the CDR3 is 15 residues. The germline CDR1 and CDR2 sequences are LNHDA and SQIVND (reference sequence). The V gene end was trimmed by 6 bases and the J gene end by 3 bases; junction bases not matched to a gene: 10. The DNA of the CDR3 is TGTGCCAGTAGACTAACCGGGACAGGCCTCTACGAGCAGTACTTC. It codes for CASRLTGTGLYEQYF.

The chain couples TRBV7-9 to TRBJ2-7; 9 bases align to TRBD1. The CDR3 loop spans 13 amino acids. The trim removed 3 bases at V and 9 bases at J, leaving 6 bases unmatched. Per germline, CDR1 SEHNR and CDR2 FQNEAQ (reference sequence). The CDR3 DNA is TGTGCCAGCAGCTTTACAGGGGGCGTTGGGCAGTACTTC. It translates to CASSFTGGVGQYF.

The chain combines TRBV4-3 with TRBJ2-7, with TRBD2 as a possible D gene (5 bases). The germline V and J ends were trimmed by 3 bases and 4 bases, with 19 bases remaining between them. Germline V gene lookup returns CDR1 LGHNA and CDR2 YSLEER. This CDR3 has 16 residues. CDR3 DNA: TGCGCCAGCAGCCAGAGAGCGGCCAACCCCCCTTACGAGCAGTACTTC. Protein: CASSQRAANPPYEQYF.

J is TRBJ2-3 and V is TRBV27; 9 bases fit TRBD1. There are 17 residues in the CDR3. Germline CDR1 and CDR2: MNHEY and SMNVEV (reference sequence). The V and J ends lost 3 bases and 7 bases, in that order; junction bases with no gene match: 14. The CDR3 loop reads CASSFEGSGQGRNTQYF. The CDR3 DNA is TGTGCCAGCAGTTTCGAAGGATCGGGACAGGGTCGCAATACGCAGTATTTT.

The chain carries TRBV5-6 and TRBJ2-7, with D uncertain. Germline values: CDR1 SGHDT, CDR2 YYEEEE. Trimming shortened V by 4 bases and J by 12 bases, and 17 bases separated the two germline ends. The CDR3 is 12 residues long. The CDR3 nucleotides read TGTGCCAGCAGCACGACCAGCACCCAGCTGTACTTC. Its protein product is CASSTTSTQLYF. The whole variable domain, filled in from reference TRBV5-6 and TRBJ2-7, reads DAGVTQSPTHLIKTRGQQVTLRCSPKSGHDTVSWYQQALGQGPQFIFQYYEEEERQRGNFPDRFSGHQFPNYSSELNVNALLLGDSALYLCASSTTSTQLYFGPGTRLTVT.

V is TRBV7-2 and J is TRBJ1-2, with 10 bases identical to TRBD1. The CDR3 has 13 amino acids. Germline loops: CDR1 SGHTA, CDR2 FQGNSA. The V and J ends lost 8 bases and 6 bases, in that order; junction bases with no gene match: 6. CDR3 coding DNA: TGTGCCAGCGCCGCGACAGGGGGCAATGGCTACACCTTC. Protein product: CASAATGGNGYTF.

The rearrangement links TRBV5-1 to TRBJ2-7, with D unclear. The CDR3 sequence is 12 residues long. CDR1 is SGHRS, CDR2 YFSETQ, per germline. Trimming pared 1 base from V and 6 bases from J, leaving 8 bases between. CDR3: CASSLKWGEQYF. As DNA, the CDR3 is TGCGCCAGCAGCTTGAAGTGGGGCGAGCAGTACTTC.

The CDR3 nucleotides are TGCGCCAGCAGCTATGGGGTCAACACTGAAGCTTTCTTT. Translated, it gives CASSYGVNTEAFF. The chain carries TRBV5-1 and TRBJ1-1; the D is unclear. The CDR3 covers 13 residues. V was trimmed by 3 bases and J by 2 bases, leaving 8 bases between them. Germline CDR1 reads SGHRS; CDR2 reads YFSETQ.

This rearrangement joins TRBV7-8 to TRBJ2-7, with a tentative D call TRBD2 (5 bases). Germline V gene sequence: CDR1 SGHVS, CDR2 FQNEAQ. The CDR3 is 14 residues long. Trimming cost V 2 bases and J 3 bases, with 11 bases left between them. The CDR3 nucleotides are TGTGCCAGCAGCTTAATGAGTCGGGACTACGAGCAGTACTTC. Translation: CASSLMSRDYEQYF.

This clone appeared once. This rearrangement joins TRBV11-2 to TRBJ2-1, with unresolved D. The CDR3 loop spans 15 amino acids. Germline CDR1 reads SGHAT; CDR2 reads FQNNGV. Trimming removed 7 bases from V and 6 bases from J, with 19 bases in between. CDR3 coding DNA: TGTGCCAGCACCGCACTAACCTCGTGGGGCAATGAGCAGTTCTTC. It specifies CASTALTSWGNEQFF.

This rearrangement joins TRBV19 to TRBJ1-2; D is uncertain. Germline values: CDR1 LNHDA, CDR2 SQIVND (reference sequence). V lost 1 base and J lost 6, with 12 bases in between. The CDR3 totals 14 residues. The CDR3 nucleotides read TGTGCCAGTAGTATAGGACTGTCAAACAATGGCTACACCTTC. As protein: CASSIGLSNNGYTF.

This sequence joins TRBV27 and TRBJ1-1; 9 bases are a match to TRBD1. The ends lost 3 bases at V and 10 bases at J; junction bases unmatched: 12. This CDR3 has 15 amino acids. The germline gives CDR1 MNHEY, CDR2 SMNVEV (reference sequence). The CDR3 spells CASSFSRLGGQGAFF. The CDR3, as DNA: TGTGCCAGCAGTTTCTCCAGGTTAGGGGGACAGGGAGCTTTCTTT.

The chain recombines TRBV6-5 with TRBJ2-3; D might be TRBD1 (6 bases). The germline V gene encodes CDR1 MNHEY and CDR2 SVGAGI. The CDR3 extends over 15 amino acids. V was pared by 4 bases and J by 3 bases, with 14 bases between. The CDR3 region has the DNA TGTGCCAGCAGTTCCGCCGCCCAGGGGACAGATACGCAGTATTTT. It translates to CASSSAAQGTDTQYF.

The chain has TRBV28 and TRBJ1-2; a possible D gene is TRBD1 (5 bases). CDR1 MDHEN and CDR2 SYDVKM come from the germline V gene. V lost 3 bases and J 4 bases, leaving 15 bases between the germline ends. The CDR3 covers 15 residues. The CDR3 sequence: CASSFRGRTPYGYTF. CDR3 bases: TGTGCCAGCAGTTTTAGGGGCAGGACCCCCTATGGCTACACCTTC.

This clone was counted a single time. In nucleotides, the CDR3 is TGTGCCAGCAGTTACGGACTAGCGGGATCCCCAGAGACCCAGTACTTC. Protein: CASSYGLAGSPETQYF. This chain joins TRBV2 and TRBJ2-5; 12 bases agree with TRBD2. Trimming took 5 bases from V and 4 from J; bases not matched to a gene: 8. Germline CDR1 and CDR2: SNHLY and FYNNEI. The CDR3 sequence is 16 residues long.

The V gene is TRBV4-3, the J gene TRBJ1-5; D not certain. There are 14 residues in the CDR3. CDR1 and CDR2 from the germline V gene are LGHNA and YSLEER. V lost 0 bases and J lost 3, with 6 bases in between. In DNA, the CDR3 is TGCGCCAGCAGCCAAGATACCAACAATCAGCCCCAGCATTTT. Translated, it gives CASSQDTNNQPQHF.

In DNA form, the CDR3 reads TGTGCCAGCAGTTTCGACAGCTATGGCTACACCTTC. This translates into CASSFDSYGYTF. This chain uses TRBV28 with TRBJ1-2; a weak D match, TRBD1 (5 bases). The germline V gene has CDR1 MDHEN and CDR2 SYDVKM. The CDR3 covers 12 residues. Trimming removed 3 bases at V and 4 bases at J, with 6 bases between.

V and J are TRBV5-1 and TRBJ2-7; a weak D match, TRBD2 (6 bases). V was shortened by 4 bases and J by 0 bases, with 23 bases between the two germline ends. The length of the CDR3 is 18 residues. Germline CDR1 reads SGHRS; CDR2 reads YFSETQ. CDR3 in amino acids: CASSPRAPLALSSYEQYF. Written as DNA, the CDR3 is TGCGCCAGCAGCCCGCGCGCCCCTCTAGCGCTAAGCTCCTACGAGCAGTACTTC.

The CDR3 is CASSFPGRSGNTIYF. The CDR3 DNA reads TGTGCCAGCAGTTTCCCAGGGAGGTCTGGAAACACCATATATTTT. J is TRBJ1-3 and V is TRBV28; D might be TRBD1 (5 bases). CDR3 size: 15 residues. In germline, CDR1 is MDHEN, CDR2 SYDVKM. V was shortened by 3 bases and J by 1 base, with 10 bases between the two germline ends.

The V call is TRBV27, the J call TRBJ1-2, with D perhaps TRBD1 (6 bases). Trimming pared 5 bases from V and 5 bases from J, leaving 18 bases between. The CDR3 covers 15 residues. CDR1 and CDR2 from the germline V gene are MNHEY and SMNVEV (reference sequence). The CDR3 is CASSDQQGLGYGYTF. The CDR3 coding sequence is TGTGCCAGCAGTGACCAACAGGGATTAGGTTATGGCTACACCTTC.

The rearrangement joins TRBV11-2 to TRBJ1-1; TRBD1 matches at 9 bases. This CDR3 spans 15 amino acids. Germline V gene sequence: CDR1 SGHAT, CDR2 FQNNGV. Trimming at V came to 6 bases and at J to 3 bases, leaving 8 bases not matched to a gene. This CDR3 reads CASRSPGQGYTEAFF. CDR3 nucleotides: TGTGCCAGCAGATCTCCGGGACAGGGATACACTGAAGCTTTCTTT.

The genes are TRBV11-2 and TRBJ2-5; D is perhaps TRBD1 (6 bases). CDR1 and CDR2 from the germline V gene are SGHAT and FQNNGV. This CDR3 has 14 residues. V was clipped by 3 bases and J by 6 bases, with 14 bases between them. The CDR3 region is CASSFRQVIKTQYF. CDR3 coding DNA: TGTGCCAGCAGCTTCCGACAGGTGATCAAGACCCAGTACTTC.